This TCR beta chain was identified during a study of cytomegalovirus exposure and HLA in healthy donors. Study conclusions and caveats: Across donors, most TCRs were seen rarely, yet some public ones were widespread. A prior analysis recorded that most TCR beta V segments were productive about 90% or about 30% of the time. In a later analysis, TCR beta V- and J-gene trimming was associated with a missense DCLRE1C variant. Confirmation was obtained in vitro that a few CMV-associated chains are specific for CMV antigens.

The PCR employed 60 Vbeta primers together with 13 Jbeta primers. The protocol was immunoSEQ multiplex PCR, while the TCRdb copy is restricted to in-frame clones and leaves out a portion. The sample has 70,000 to 95,000 clones; 60% to 85% are singletons. Of note for this clone: As yet, its antigen is unknown.

This CDR3 is built from 16 residues. Trimming removed 5 bases at V and 2 bases at J, with 16 bases between. CDR1 MNHEY and CDR2 SMNVEV come from the germline V gene (reference sequence). The V call is TRBV27, the J call TRBJ1-3, with D perhaps matching TRBD1 (5 bases). The sample was PBMCs. The sequence derives from a young man in good health and CMV-seropositive. The CDR3 sequence is CASSHRGGLPGNTIYF. The CDR3 DNA reads TGTGCCAGCAGTCATCGGGGGGGATTACCTGGAAACACCATATATTTT.